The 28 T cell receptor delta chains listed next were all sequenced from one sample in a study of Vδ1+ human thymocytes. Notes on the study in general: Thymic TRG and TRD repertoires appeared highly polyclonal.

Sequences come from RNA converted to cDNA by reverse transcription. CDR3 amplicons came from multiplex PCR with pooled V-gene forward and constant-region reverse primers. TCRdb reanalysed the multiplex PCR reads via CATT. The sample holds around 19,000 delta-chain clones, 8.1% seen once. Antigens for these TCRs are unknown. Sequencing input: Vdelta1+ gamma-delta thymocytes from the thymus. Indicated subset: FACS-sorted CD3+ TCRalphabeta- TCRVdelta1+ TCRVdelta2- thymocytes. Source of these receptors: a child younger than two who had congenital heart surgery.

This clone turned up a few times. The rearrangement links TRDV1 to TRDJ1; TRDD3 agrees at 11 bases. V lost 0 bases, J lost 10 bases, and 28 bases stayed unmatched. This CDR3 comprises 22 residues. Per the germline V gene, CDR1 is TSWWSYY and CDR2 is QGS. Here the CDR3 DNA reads TGTGCTCTTGGGGAACTAGATTATGAGCCCCCCCATACGATGGGGGATACGCGTGGACTCATCTTT. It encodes CALGELDYEPPHTMGDTRGLIF.

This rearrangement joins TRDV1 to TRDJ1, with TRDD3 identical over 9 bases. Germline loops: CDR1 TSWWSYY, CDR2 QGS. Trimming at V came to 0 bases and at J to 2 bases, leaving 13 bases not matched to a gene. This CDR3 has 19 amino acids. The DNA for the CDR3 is TGTGCTCTTGGGGAACTTCACCCGGCTTACTGGGGGAAGACCGATAAACTCATCTTT. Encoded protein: CALGELHPAYWGKTDKLIF.

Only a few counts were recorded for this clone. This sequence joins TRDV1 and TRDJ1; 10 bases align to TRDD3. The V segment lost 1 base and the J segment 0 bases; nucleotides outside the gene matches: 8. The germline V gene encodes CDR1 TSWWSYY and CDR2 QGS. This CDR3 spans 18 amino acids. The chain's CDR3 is CALGERTGGCIHTDKLIF. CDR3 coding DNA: TGTGCTCTTGGGGAACGTACTGGGGGATGCATTCACACCGATAAACTCATCTTT.

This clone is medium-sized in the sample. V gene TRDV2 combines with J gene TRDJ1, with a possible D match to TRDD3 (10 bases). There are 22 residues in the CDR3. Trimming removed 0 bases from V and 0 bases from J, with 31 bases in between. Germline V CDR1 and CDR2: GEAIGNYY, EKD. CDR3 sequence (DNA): TGTGCCTGTGACACCGGAGGCCTTCCTACCCTACTGGGGGATTCTTACACCGATAAACTCATCTTT. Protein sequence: CACDTGGLPTLLGDSYTDKLIF.

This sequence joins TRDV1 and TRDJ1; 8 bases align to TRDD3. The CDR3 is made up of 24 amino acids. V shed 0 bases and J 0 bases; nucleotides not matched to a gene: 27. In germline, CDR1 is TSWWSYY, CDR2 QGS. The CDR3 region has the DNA TGTGCTCTTGGGGAACTAGACAATTATCTCCGTACAGGGTACTTACTGGGGGACACCGATAAACTCATCTTT. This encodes CALGELDNYLRTGYLLGDTDKLIF.

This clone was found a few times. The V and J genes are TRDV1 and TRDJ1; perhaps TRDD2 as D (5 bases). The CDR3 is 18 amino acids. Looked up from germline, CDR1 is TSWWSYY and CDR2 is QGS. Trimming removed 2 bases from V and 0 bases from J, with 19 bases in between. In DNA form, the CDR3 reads TGTGCTCTTGGGGAATACCCGCGACTCTTCCACCACACCGATAAACTCATCTTT. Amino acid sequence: CALGEYPRLFHHTDKLIF.

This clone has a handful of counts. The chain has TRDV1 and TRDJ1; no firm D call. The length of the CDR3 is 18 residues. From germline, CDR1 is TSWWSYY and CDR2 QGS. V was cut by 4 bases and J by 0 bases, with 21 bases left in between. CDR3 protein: CALGAKFKTLPYTDKLIF. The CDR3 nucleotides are TGTGCTCTTGGGGCCAAATTTAAAACCCTCCCTTACACCGATAAACTCATCTTT.

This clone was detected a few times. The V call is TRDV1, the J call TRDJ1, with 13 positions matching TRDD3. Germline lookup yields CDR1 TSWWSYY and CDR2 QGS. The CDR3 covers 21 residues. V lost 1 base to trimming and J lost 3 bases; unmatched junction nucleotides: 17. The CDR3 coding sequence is TGTGCTCTTGGGGAACCATCTTCCCACGCGATACTGGGGGATACGGCCGATAAACTCATCTTT. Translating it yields CALGEPSSHAILGDTADKLIF.

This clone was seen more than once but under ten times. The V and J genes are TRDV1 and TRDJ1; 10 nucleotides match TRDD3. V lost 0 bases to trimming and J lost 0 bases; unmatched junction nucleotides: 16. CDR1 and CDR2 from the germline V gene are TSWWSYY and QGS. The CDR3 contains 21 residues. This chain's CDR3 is CALGELVCGGDTQAYTDKLIF. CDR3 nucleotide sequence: TGTGCTCTTGGGGAACTAGTTTGTGGGGGGGATACGCAGGCCTACACCGATAAACTCATCTTT.

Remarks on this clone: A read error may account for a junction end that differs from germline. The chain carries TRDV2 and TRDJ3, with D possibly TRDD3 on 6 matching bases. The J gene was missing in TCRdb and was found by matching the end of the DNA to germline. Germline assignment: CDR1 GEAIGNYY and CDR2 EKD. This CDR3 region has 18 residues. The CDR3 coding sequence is TGTGCCTGTGACACCGGACTGGGCCGTCCCTGGGACTCCCGACAGATGTTTTTC. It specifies CACDTGLGRPWDSRQMFF.

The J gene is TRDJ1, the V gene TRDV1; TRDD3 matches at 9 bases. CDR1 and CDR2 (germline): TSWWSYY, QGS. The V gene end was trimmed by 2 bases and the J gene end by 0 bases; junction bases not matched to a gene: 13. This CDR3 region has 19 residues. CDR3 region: CALGEGQPILGEYTDKLIF. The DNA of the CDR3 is TGTGCTCTTGGGGAAGGCCAACCCATACTGGGGGAATACACCGATAAACTCATCTTT.

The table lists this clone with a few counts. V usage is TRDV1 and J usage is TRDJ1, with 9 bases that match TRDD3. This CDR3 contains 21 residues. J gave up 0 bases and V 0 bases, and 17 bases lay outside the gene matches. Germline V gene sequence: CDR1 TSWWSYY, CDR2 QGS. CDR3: CALGELVSMVLGDLYTDKLIF. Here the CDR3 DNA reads TGTGCTCTTGGGGAACTGGTGTCTATGGTACTGGGGGACTTGTACACCGATAAACTCATCTTT.

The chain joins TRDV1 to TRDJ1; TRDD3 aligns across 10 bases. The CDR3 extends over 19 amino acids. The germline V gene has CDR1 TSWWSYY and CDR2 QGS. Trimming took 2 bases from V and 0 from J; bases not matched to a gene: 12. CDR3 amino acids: CALGERGRLGDKYTDKLIF. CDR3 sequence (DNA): TGTGCTCTTGGGGAAAGGGGACGTCTGGGGGATAAGTACACCGATAAACTCATCTTT.

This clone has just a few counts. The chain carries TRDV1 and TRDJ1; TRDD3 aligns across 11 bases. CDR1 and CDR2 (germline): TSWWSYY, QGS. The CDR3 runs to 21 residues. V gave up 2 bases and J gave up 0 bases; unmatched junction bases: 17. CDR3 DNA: TGTGCTCTTGGGGAATACCGTGGGGGATACGCGCTTGGGCAGTACACCGATAAACTCATCTTT. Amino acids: CALGEYRGGYALGQYTDKLIF.

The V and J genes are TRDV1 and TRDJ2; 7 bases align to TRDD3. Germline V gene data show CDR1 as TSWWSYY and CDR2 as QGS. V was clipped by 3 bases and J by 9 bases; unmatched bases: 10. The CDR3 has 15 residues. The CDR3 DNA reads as TGTGCTCTTGGGGATACGGGGTGGGGGACCACACAACTCTTCTTT. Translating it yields CALGDTGWGTTQLFF.

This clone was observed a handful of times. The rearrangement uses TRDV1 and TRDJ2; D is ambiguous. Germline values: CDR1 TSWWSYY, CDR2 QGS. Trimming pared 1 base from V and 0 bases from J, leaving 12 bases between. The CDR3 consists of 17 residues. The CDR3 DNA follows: TGTGCTCTTGGGGAACCAGAAAAACTACCTTTGACAGCACAACTCTTCTTT. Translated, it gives CALGEPEKLPLTAQLFF.

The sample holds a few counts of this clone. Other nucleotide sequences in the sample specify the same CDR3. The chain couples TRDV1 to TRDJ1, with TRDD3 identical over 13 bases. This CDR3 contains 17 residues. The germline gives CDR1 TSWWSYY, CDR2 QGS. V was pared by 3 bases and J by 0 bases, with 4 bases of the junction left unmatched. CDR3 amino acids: CALGDSLGDTYTDKLIF. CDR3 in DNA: TGTGCTCTTGGGGACTCACTGGGGGATACGTACACCGATAAACTCATCTTT.

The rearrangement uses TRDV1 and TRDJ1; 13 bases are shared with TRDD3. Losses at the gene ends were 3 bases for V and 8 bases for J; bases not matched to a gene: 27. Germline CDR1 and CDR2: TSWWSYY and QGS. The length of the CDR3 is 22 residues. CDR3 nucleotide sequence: TGTGCTCTTGGGGAGCAACTTCCTATTTCTTTACTGGGGGATACGCGTGTGAAAAAACTCATCTTT. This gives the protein CALGEQLPISLLGDTRVKKLIF.

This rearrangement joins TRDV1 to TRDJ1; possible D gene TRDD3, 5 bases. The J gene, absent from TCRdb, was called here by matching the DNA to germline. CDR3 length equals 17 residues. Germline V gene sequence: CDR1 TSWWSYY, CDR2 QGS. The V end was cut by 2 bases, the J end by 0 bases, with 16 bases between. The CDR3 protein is CALGEVDTRWDTDKLIF. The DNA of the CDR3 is TGTGCTCTTGGGGAAGTAGATACCCGCTGGGACACCGATAAACTCATCTTT.

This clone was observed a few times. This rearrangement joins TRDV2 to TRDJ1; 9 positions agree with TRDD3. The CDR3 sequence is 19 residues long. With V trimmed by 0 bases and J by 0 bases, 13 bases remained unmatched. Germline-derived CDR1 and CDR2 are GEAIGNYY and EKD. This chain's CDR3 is CACDTGQSELGDNTDKLIF. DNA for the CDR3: TGTGCCTGTGACACCGGGCAATCGGAACTGGGGGACAACACCGATAAACTCATCTTT.

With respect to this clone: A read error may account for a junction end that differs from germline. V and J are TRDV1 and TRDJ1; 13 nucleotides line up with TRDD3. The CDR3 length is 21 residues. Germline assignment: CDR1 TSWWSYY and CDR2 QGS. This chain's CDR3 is CALGTRVPPPVLGDTPRQLIF. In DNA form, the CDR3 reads TGCGCTCTTGGGACCCGGGTCCCACCACCAGTACTGGGGGATACGCCAAGGCAACTCATCTTT.

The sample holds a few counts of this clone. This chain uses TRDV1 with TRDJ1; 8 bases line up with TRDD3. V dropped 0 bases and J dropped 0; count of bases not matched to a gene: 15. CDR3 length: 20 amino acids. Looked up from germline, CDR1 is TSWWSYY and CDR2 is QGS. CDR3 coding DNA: TGTGCTCTTGGGGAACTTATGTGTTGTAGACTGGGGGCCTACACCGATAAACTCATCTTT. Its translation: CALGELMCCRLGAYTDKLIF.

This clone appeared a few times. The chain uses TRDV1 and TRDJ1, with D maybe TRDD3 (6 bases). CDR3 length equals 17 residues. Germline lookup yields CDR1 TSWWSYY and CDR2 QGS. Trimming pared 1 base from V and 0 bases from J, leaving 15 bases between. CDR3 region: CALGERTGRGDTDKLIF. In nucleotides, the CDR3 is TGTGCTCTTGGGGAACGGACTGGGCGAGGCGACACCGATAAACTCATCTTT.

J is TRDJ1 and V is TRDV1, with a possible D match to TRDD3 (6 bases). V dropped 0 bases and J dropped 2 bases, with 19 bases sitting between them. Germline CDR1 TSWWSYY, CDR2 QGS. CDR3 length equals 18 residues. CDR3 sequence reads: CALGELEGPCTGTDKLIF. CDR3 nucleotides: TGTGCTCTTGGGGAACTTGAAGGCCCGTGTACTGGGACCGATAAACTCATCTTT.

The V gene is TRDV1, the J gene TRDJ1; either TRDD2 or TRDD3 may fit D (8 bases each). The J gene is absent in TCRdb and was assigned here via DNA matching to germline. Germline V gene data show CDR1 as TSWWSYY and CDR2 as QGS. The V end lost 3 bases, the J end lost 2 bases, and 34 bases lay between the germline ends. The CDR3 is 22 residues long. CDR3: CALGDLDFLRLGGGFLTDKLIF. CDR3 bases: TGTGCTCTTGGGGATTTAGACTTCCTACGGCTTGGTGGGGGATTTTTAACCGATAAACTCATCTTT.

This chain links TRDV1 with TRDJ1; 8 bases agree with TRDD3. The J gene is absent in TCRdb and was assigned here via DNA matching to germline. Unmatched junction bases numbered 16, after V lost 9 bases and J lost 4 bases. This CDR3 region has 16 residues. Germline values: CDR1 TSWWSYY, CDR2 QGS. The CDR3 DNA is TGTGCTCTCGACTATAGGGCTCGTACTGGGGGCGATAAACTCATCTTT. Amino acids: CALDYRARTGGDKLIF.

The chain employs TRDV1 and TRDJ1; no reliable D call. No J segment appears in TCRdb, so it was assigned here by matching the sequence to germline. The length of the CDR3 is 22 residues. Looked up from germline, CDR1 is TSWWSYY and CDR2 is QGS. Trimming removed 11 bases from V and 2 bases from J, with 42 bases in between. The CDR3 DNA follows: TGTGCTTTCGGCCCTAAGAGGCAGCCCCAAGCGGCGGTTAGGAGAGGGACCGATAAACTCATCTTT. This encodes CAFGPKRQPQAAVRRGTDKLIF.

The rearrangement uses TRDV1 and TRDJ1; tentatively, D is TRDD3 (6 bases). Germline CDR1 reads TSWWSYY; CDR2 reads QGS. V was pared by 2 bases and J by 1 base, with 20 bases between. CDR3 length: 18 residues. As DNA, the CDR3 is TGTGCTCTTGGGGAAGGCGGTGGGGGGTTCCCGCTCACCGATAAACTCATCTTT. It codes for CALGEGGGGFPLTDKLIF.